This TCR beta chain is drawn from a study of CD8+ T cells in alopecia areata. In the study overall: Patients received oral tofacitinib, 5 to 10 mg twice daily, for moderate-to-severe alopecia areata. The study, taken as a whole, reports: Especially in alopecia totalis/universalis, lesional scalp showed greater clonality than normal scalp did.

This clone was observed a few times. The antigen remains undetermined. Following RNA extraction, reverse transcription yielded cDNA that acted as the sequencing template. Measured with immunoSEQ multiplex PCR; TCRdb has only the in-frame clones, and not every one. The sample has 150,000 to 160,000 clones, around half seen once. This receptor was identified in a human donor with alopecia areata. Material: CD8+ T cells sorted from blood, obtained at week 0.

CDR3: CASHGPGPYEQYF. CDR3 in DNA: TGTGCCAGCCATGGTCCGGGTCCCTACGAGCAGTACTTC. V usage is TRBV25-1 and J usage is TRBJ2-7; D call uncertain. V was pared by 8 bases and J by 2 bases, with 13 bases between. The CDR3 sequence is 13 residues long. From germline, CDR1 is MGHDK and CDR2 SYGVNS.